The entry below describes one T cell receptor beta chain. The record originates from a study of blood T cell repertoires in COVID-19. Looking at the study overall: The United States, Italy and Spain provided the acute and convalescent COVID-19 samples. The analysed material was cDNA or gDNA that came from T cells, B-cell-depleted T cells, or PBMCs.

Authors' data handling: For nucleated cells, counts were estimated from reference gene primer amplification. Measured with immunoSEQ multiplex PCR; TCRdb has only the in-frame clones, and not every one. That table supplies the V and J calls and clone size; D and trimming were determined from the DNA. This table holds 200,000 to 250,000 clones, almost 90% found once. The germline CDR1 and CDR2 sequences are SGHDT and YYEEEE. CDR3 length equals 15 residues. Trimming pared 3 bases from V and 0 bases from J, leaving 11 bases between. V and J are TRBV5-6 and TRBJ2-3, with D possibly TRBD2 on 5 matching bases. The clonotype originates from a man aged 18 to 30 with active or convalescent COVID-19. Sequenced material: peripheral blood. CDR3 protein: CASSWTFTSTDTQYF. Here the CDR3 DNA reads TGTGCCAGCAGCTGGACTTTCACTAGCACAGATACGCAGTATTTT.